This T cell receptor (beta chain) was recovered during a study of blood T cell repertoires in COVID-19. The germline CDR1 and CDR2 sequences are KGHDR and SFDVKD. The CDR3 runs to 14 residues. Losses at the gene ends were 3 bases for V and 3 bases for J; bases not matched to a gene: 3. Per the authors' pipeline: Amplification of reference gene primers was used by the study to estimate nucleated cell counts. Data came from immunoSEQ multiplex PCR; TCRdb stores just in-frame clones and leaves some out. V and J calls and clone size are as listed in that table; D and trimming were resolved from the DNA. This sample has around 83,000 clones, with roughly 89% found just once.

V and J are TRBV24-1 and TRBJ2-7; 8 bases map to TRBD1. This sequence originates from a man aged 45-65 years with active or convalescent COVID-19. Specimen: peripheral blood. Here the CDR3 reads CATSDGQGNYEQYF. Here the CDR3 DNA reads TGTGCCACCAGTGATGGACAGGGAAACTACGAGCAGTACTTC.